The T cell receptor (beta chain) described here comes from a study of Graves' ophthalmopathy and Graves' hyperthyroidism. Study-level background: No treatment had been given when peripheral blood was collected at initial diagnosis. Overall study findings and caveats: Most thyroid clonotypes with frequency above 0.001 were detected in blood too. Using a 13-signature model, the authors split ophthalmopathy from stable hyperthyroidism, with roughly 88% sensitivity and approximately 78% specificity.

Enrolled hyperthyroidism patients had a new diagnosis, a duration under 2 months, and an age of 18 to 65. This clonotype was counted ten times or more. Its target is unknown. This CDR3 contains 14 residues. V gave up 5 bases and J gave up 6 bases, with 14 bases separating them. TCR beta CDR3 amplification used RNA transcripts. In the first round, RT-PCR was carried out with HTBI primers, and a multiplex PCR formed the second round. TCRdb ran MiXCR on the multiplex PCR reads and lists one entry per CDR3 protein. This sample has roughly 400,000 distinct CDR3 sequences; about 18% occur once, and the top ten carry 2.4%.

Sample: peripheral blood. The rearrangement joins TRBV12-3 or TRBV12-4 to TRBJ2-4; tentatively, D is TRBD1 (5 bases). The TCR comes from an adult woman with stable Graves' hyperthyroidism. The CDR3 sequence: CASSPQGPSNIQYF. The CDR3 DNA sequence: TGTGCCAGCAGTCCTCAGGGCCCCTCAAACATTCAGTACTTC.